This T cell receptor beta chain was profiled in a study of T cell changes during pregnancy in multiple sclerosis (dated by TCRdb to the late 2010s). Concerning the study at large: The study examined how the T cell repertoire changed over the course of pregnancy in women with multiple sclerosis.

Worth noting for this clone: Its antigen remains undetermined. No per-base quality is available; no much larger clone lies one base away.

Preparation of the library involved the immunoSEQ multiplex PCR assay. TCRdb took this table from immuneACCESS and kept in-frame rearrangements with V and J called. Such tables lack part of the clones; where checked against another copy, unresolved V genes explain under half of the gap, and the rest is unexplained. In all, the sample holds 65,000 to 75,000 clones, and approximately 90% of those were seen once. Around 1.4% of the sample is held by the ten biggest clonotypes. According to the germline V gene, CDR1 reads SGDLS and CDR2 reads YYNGEE. The CDR3 starts with the cysteine, ends with the phenylalanine, and has 14 residues. The read is trimmed to its CDR3 DNA, 42 bases read in frame from base 1. V lost 4 bases and J lost 7 bases, and the count of bases not matched to a germline gene is 7.

Rearrangement joined TRBV9 to TRBJ2-2, with 7 central nucleotides matching TRBD1. The receptor comes from a female donor with multiple sclerosis, enrolled in a pregnancy study. Sequencing used peripheral blood, obtained in the second trimester of pregnancy. The base sequence is TGTGCCAGCAGCCAAACTACAGGGGACGGGGAGCTGTTTTTT. This codes for CASSQTTGDGELFF.